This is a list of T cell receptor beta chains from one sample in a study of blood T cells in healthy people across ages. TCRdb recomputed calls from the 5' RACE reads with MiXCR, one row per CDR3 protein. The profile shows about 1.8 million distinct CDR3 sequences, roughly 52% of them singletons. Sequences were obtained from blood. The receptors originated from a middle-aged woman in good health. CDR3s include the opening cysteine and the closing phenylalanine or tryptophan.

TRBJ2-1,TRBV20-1,CSELGTERNEQFF
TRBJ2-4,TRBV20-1,CSARLRGRQNIQYF
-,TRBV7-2,CASSLDPGGGETQFF
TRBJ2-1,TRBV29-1,CSVALATGNEQFF
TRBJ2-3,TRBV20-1,CSARGLAGPSSTDTQYF
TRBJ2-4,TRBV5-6,CASSLVGVPSVQYF
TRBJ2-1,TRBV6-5,CASKGDGTYSYNEQFF
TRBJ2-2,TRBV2,CASSGEVNTGELFF
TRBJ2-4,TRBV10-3,CAISDRALAKNIQYF
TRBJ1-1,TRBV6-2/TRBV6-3,CASRTNTGGDTEAFF
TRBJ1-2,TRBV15,CATSRDRDGYIF
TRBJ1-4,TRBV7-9,CASSLAGGPNEKLFF
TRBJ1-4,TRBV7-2,CASSTGQRRNEKLFF
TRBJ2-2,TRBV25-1,CASREETPYTGELFF
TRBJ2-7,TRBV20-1,CSARSDAGTSYEQYF
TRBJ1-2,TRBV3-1,CASSNTRRGDGYTF
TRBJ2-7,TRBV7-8,CASSLTTGPYEQYF
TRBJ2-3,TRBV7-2,CASSPAGTSTADTQYF
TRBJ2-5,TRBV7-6,CASNLGRKTHQETQYF